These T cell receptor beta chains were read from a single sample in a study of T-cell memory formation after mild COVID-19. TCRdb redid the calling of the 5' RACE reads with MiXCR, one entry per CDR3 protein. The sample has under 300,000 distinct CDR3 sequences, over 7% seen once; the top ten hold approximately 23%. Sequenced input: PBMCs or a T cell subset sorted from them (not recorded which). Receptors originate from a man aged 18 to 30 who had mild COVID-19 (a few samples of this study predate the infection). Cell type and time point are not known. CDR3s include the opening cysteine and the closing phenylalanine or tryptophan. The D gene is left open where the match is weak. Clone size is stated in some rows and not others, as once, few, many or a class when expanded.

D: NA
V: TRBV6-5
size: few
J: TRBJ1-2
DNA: TGTGCCAGCAGTTACTCGAGAGGCCATGGCTACACCTTC
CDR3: CASSYSRGHGYTF

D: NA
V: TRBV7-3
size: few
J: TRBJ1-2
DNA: TGTGCCAGCAGCCCCCAGGGAGGCAGTTCGTACTATGGCTACACCTTC
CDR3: CASSPQGGSSYYGYTF

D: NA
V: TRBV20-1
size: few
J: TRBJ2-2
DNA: TGCAGTGCTAGAGAGGGGGGGCACGGGGAGCTGTTTTTT
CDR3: CSAREGGHGELFF

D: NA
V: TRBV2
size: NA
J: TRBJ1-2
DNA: TGTGCCAGCAGTGACGGGACATCTGGCTACACCTTC
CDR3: CASSDGTSGYTF

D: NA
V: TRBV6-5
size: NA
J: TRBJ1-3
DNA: TGTGCCAGCAGTTACTCGCCAACTGGAAACACCATATATTTT
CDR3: CASSYSPTGNTIYF

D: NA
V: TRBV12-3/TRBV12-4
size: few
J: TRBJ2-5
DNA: TGTGCCAGCAGTTTACTGGCTAGAATAGGGGAGACCCAGTACTTC
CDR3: CASSLLARIGETQYF

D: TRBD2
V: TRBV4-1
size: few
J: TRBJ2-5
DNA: TGCGCCAGCAGCCAAATTGGACTAGCTGAGACCCAGTACTTC
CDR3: CASSQIGLAETQYF

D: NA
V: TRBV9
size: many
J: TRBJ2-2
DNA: TGTGCCAGCAGCACCCAGACAGGAGATTACACCGGGGAGCTGTTTTTT
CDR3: CASSTQTGDYTGELFF

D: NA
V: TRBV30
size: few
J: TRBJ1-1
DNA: TGTGCCTGGAGTACGGAGTTGAACACTGAAGCTTTCTTT
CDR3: CAWSTELNTEAFF

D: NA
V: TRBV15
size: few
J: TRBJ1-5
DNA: TGTGCCACCAGCAGAGGGGCTGCAGGGAATCAGCCCCAGCATTTT
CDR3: CATSRGAAGNQPQHF

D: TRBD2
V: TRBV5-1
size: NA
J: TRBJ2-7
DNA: TGCGCCAGCAGCTTTACTGCGGGGGGGATTTACGAGCAGTACTTC
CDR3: CASSFTAGGIYEQYF

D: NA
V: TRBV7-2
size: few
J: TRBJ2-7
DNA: TGTGCCAGCAGCTTAGCTCCGGGGCCGAACTACGAGCAGTACTTC
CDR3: CASSLAPGPNYEQYF

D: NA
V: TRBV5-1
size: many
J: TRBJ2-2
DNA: TGCGCCAGCAAACAACGGAACACCGGGGAGCTGTTTTTT
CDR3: CASKQRNTGELFF

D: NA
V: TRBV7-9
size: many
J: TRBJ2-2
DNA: TGTGGCCACAGCCCGCGGGGTACGGGACTGAACACCGGGGAGCTGTTTTTT
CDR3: CGHSPRGTGLNTGELFF

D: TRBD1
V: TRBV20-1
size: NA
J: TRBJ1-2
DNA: TGCAGTGCGGACCAGACAGGGGTTGGTGGCTACACCTTC
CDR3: CSADQTGVGGYTF

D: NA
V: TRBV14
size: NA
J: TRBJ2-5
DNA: TGTGCCAGCAGCCAAGATCGACCGGGACATGCGCAGGAGACCCAGTACTTC
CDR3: CASSQDRPGHAQETQYF

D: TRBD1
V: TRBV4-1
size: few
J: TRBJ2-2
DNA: TGCGCCAGCAGCCAAGATGCAGGGGGTACCGGGGAGCTGTTTTTT
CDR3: CASSQDAGGTGELFF

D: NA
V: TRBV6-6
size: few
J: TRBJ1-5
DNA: TGTGCCAGCAGCGAAAAGACATGGATTAGCAATCAGCCCCAGCATTTT
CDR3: CASSEKTWISNQPQHF

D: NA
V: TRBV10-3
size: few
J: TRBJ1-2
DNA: TGTGCCAGCACCGGAGCGGGCGCTAACTATGGCTACACCTTC
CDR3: CASTGAGANYGYTF

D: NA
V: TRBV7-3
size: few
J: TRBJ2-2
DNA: TGTGCCAGCAGCTTAATAACCGGGGAGCTGTTTTTT
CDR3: CASSLITGELFF

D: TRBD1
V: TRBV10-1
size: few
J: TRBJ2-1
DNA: TGCGCCAGCAGTGAGTCCAGGGGGCCGAGTGGTGAGCAGTTCTTC
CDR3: CASSESRGPSGEQFF

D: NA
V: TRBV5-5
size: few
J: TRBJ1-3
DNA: TGTGCCAGCAGCTTACTGATCTCTGGAAACACCATATATTTT
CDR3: CASSLLISGNTIYF

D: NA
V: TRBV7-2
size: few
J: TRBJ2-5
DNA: TGTGCCAGCAGCCGAGAAGCTCTGCGGGGCCTTACGGGGGAGACCCAGTACTTC
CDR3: CASSREALRGLTGETQYF

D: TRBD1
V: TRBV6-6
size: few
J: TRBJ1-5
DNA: TGTGCCAGCAGGGACCGGGACAGGGTGGTTTGGAATCAGCCCCAGCATTTT
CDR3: CASRDRDRVVWNQPQHF

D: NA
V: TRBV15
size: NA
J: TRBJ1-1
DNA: TGTGCCACCACCCAGACGCAGGGATACACTGAAGCTTTCTTT
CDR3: CATTQTQGYTEAFF

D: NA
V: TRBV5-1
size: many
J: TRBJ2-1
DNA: TGCGCCAGCAGCTTGGAGGGGGACTCCTACAATGAGCAGTTCTTC
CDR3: CASSLEGDSYNEQFF

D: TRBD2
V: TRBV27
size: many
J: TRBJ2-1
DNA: TGTGCCAGCAGTTCGGGGACTAGCGGGGGCGGGGAGCAGTTCTTC
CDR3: CASSSGTSGGGEQFF

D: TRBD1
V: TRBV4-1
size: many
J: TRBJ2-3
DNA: TGCGCCAGCAGCCAAGAGGGACAGGCTACAGATACGCAGTATTTT
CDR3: CASSQEGQATDTQYF

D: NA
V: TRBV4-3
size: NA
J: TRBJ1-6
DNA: TGCGCCAGCAGCCCCCTCCTAGGCGGTTTCGAGCCCCTCCACTTT
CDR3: CASSPLLGGFEPLHF

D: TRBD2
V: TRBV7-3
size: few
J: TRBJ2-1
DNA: TGTGCCAGCAGCTTAGGTCCCGGGCGGGGGGGCCAGGATGAGCAGTTCTTC
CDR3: CASSLGPGRGGQDEQFF

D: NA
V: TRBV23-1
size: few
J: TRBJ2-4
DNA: TGCACCAGGAGGGACGAAGCGGAGGACATTCAGTACTTC
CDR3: CTRRDEAEDIQYF

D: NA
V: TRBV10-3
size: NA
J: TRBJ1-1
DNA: TGTGCCATCAGTGAGCAAATCTACAAGAACACTGAAGCTTTCTTT
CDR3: CAISEQIYKNTEAFF

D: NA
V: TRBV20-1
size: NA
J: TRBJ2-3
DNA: TGCAGTGCTAGAGATCTTGGCGGGGGCACAGATACGCAGTATTTT
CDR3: CSARDLGGGTDTQYF

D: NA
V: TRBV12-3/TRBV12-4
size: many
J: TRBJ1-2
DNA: TGTGCCAGCAAGGAAGCCAATATGAATGGCTACACCTTC
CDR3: CASKEANMNGYTF

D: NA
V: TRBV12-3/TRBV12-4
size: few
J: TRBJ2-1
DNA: TGTGCCAGCAGTTTATATGGGGGGGCCCCCCACAATGAGCAGTTCTTC
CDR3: CASSLYGGAPHNEQFF

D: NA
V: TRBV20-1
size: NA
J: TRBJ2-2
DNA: TGCAGTGCCACATTTAGGGTCCCCGGGGAGCTGTTTTTT
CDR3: CSATFRVPGELFF

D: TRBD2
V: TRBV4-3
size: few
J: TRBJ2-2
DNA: TGCGCCAGCAGCCAAGTTCTAGCGGGGGACAACACCGGGGAGCTGTTTTTT
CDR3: CASSQVLAGDNTGELFF

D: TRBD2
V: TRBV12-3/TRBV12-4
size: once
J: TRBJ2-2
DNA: TGTGACAGCAGTTTTCGGGGGGACGTCGGGGAGCTGTTTTTT
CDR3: CDSSFRGDVGELFF

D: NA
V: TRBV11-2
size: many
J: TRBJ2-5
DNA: TGTGCCAGCAGCGTATGGGACGGAGGGGAGACCCAGTACTTC
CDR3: CASSVWDGGETQYF

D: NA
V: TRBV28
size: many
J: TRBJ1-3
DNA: TGTGCCAGCAGAGGTAGTATCTCTGGAAACACCATATATTTT
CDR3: CASRGSISGNTIYF

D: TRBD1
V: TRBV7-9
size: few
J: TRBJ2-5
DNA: TGTGCCAGCAGCTTAAGGGGGCCCCCGTTAGAGACCCAGTACTTC
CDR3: CASSLRGPPLETQYF

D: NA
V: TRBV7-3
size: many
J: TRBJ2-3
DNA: TGTGCCAGCAGCTCCGGACCCATAGATACGCAGTATTTT
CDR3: CASSSGPIDTQYF

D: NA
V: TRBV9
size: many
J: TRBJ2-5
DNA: TGTGCCAGCAGCGTCCGGGCGGGGGCGGTTGAGACCCAGTACTTC
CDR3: CASSVRAGAVETQYF

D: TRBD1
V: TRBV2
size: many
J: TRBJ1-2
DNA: TGTGCCAGCAGGGACAGGGGGCCTGGCTACACCTTC
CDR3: CASRDRGPGYTF

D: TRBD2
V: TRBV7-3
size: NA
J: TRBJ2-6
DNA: TGTGCCAGCAGTCCCGGGACTAGCGGTTATGGGGCCAACGTCCTGACTTTC
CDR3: CASSPGTSGYGANVLTF

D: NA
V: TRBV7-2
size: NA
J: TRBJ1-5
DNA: TGTGCCAGCAGCTTATACGGCCAGAGAGGGCAGCCCCAGCATTTT
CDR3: CASSLYGQRGQPQHF

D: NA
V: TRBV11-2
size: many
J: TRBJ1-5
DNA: TGTGCCAGCAGCCAGGGGTACCGCGAGCCCCAGCATTTT
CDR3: CASSQGYREPQHF

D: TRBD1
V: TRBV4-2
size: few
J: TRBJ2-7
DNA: TGTGCCAGCAGCCAAGCGGACAGGGAGAACGAGCAGTACTTC
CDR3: CASSQADRENEQYF

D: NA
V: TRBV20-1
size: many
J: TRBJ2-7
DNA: TGCAGTGCTAGGGGGGCTAGCGGCTCCTACGAGCAGTACTTC
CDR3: CSARGASGSYEQYF

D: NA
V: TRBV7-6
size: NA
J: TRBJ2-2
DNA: TGTGCCAGCAGCTCCAACAGGGTGAACACCGGGGAGCTGTTTTTT
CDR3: CASSSNRVNTGELFF

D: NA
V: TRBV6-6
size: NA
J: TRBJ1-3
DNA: TGTGCCAGCAGTTACTCGAGACCGGCGACTGGAAACACCATATATTTT
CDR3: CASSYSRPATGNTIYF

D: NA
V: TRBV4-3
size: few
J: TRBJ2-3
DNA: TGCGCCAGCAGCCAAGCTAGCACGCAGGATACGCAGTATTTT
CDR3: CASSQASTQDTQYF

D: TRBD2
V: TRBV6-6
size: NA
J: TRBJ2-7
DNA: TGTGCCAGCAGCCCACTAGCGGGAGGGCCCTACGAGCAGTACTTC
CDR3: CASSPLAGGPYEQYF